The 20 T cell receptor beta chains listed next were all sequenced from one sample in a study of tumor and adjacent non-tumor tissue in lung cancer. This sample's RNA came from whole unsorted tissue. More than 3 cm separated this lung sample from the edge of the tumor. A modified ARM-PCR protocol with three rounds of nested PCR amplified TCRbeta. TCRdb re-called the multiplex PCR reads with MiXCR, one entry per CDR3 protein. The sample carries under 80,000 distinct CDR3 sequences, around three quarters recorded once. The sample consisted of distant non-tumor lung tissue. Receptors originate from a man aged 55 to 70 with non-small cell lung cancer.

On this clonotype itself: The junction and the germline gene differ at one end; a read error may be behind it. The CDR3 is CATSDQYQGHNTGELYF. DNA of the CDR3: TGTGCCACCAGTGATCAGTACCAGGGGCACAACACCGGGGAGCTGTATTTT. The gene calls are TRBV24-1 and TRBJ2-2; tentative D call: TRBD1 (6 bases). Germline CDR1 reads KGHDR; CDR2 reads SFDVKD. The CDR3 contains 17 residues.

The chain is built from TRBV29-1 and TRBJ2-1; 12 bases match TRBD2. CDR1 is SQVTM and CDR2 is ANQGSEA in the germline V gene. This CDR3 spans 14 amino acids. J gave up 6 bases and V 8 bases, and 8 bases lay outside the gene matches. The CDR3 reads CSILTSGSVNEQFF. The CDR3 nucleotides read TGCAGCATTCTGACTAGCGGGAGTGTCAATGAGCAGTTCTTC.

To note about this clonotype: Germline and junction disagree at one end, which may indicate a read error. This chain connects TRBV4-2 to TRBJ2-1; 8 nucleotides line up with TRBD2. There are 15 residues in the CDR3. Per the germline V gene, CDR1 is LGHNA and CDR2 is YNFKEQ. CDR3 amino acids: CASSITLGLESELFF. The CDR3 DNA reads as TGTGCCAGCAGCATTACCCTGGGACTAGAAAGTGAGCTGTTCTTC.

In regard to this clonotype: At one of its ends the junction is not consistent with the germline gene, which may arise from a read error. The chain combines TRBV29-1 with TRBJ2-3; TRBD2 is a possible D gene (5 bases). The germline gives CDR1 SQVTM, CDR2 ANQGSEA. The CDR3 is made up of 14 amino acids. This chain's CDR3 is CSVLPGGSGDTQYF. The CDR3 bases are TGTAGCGTTTTACCGGGTGGGTCGGGAGATACGCAGTATTTT.

This clonotype was detected once. One junction end does not reproduce the germline sequence, and a read error may be involved. The chain recombines TRBV6-5 with TRBJ1-2, with 7 bases matching TRBD1. Looked up from germline, CDR1 is MNHEY and CDR2 is SVGAGI. CDR3 length: 15 amino acids. CDR3 bases: TGTGTCAGCAGTCGACAGGGTGGGAATAACTGTGGTTACACCTTC. This sequence encodes CVSSRQGGNNCGYTF.

The V gene is TRBV28, the J gene TRBJ2-2, with TRBD1 matching 7 bases. This CDR3 is 15 amino acids long. Trimming took 10 bases from V and 8 from J; bases not matched to a gene: 16. Germline-derived CDR1 and CDR2 are MDHEN and SYDVKM. The CDR3 nucleotides read TGTGCCATTCTCCTTCACAGGGGAGTCACTGGGGAGCTGTTTTTT. Its protein is CAILLHRGVTGELFF.

This clonotype is a singleton in its sample. The germline gene is not matched at one end of the junction; a read error may be the cause. The chain joins TRBV10-3 to TRBJ2-6, with TRBD2 matching over 16 bases. Germline CDR1 reads ENHRY; CDR2 reads SYGVKD. This CDR3 spans 20 amino acids. This CDR3 is CVINEYGTSGRDSGANVLTF. The DNA of the CDR3 is TGTGTCATCAATGAATATGGGACTAGCGGGAGGGACTCTGGGGCCAACGTCCTGACTTTC.

With regard to this clonotype: This sequence may be a read error, since a much larger clone differs from it by one base. J is TRBJ2-1 and V is TRBV5-1; TRBD1 aligns across 8 bases. V lost 1 base and J lost 6; bases outside the gene matches: 6. CDR3 size: 15 residues. Germline V gene sequence: CDR1 SGHRS, CDR2 YFSETQ. The CDR3 DNA is TGCGCCAGCAGCTTGAATGGACAGGGAGCCAATGAGCAGTTCTTC. This encodes CASSLNGQGANEQFF.

Details on this clonotype: One end of the junction does not line up with germline, which may come from a read error. CDR3 sequence: CASSRTGIGNGKLFF. The CDR3 DNA is TGTGCCAGCAGTAGAACCGGGATTGGGAATGGAAAACTGTTTTTT. This chain joins TRBV6-6 and TRBJ1-4; the D is unclear. Looked up from germline, CDR1 is MNHNY and CDR2 is SVGAGI (reference sequence). This CDR3 has 15 amino acids.

As for this clonotype: Without the conserved terminal phenylalanine or tryptophan, this CDR3 likely stems from a read error. This chain connects TRBV4-2 to TRBJ2-1, with D uncertain. The CDR3 extends over 15 amino acids. The germline CDR1 and CDR2 sequences are LGHNA and YNFKEQ. Trimming cost V 7 bases and J 6 bases, with 19 bases left between them. The CDR3, as DNA: TGTGCCAGCAATCCAACATACGAAGTAGCCAATGAGCAGTTCTTA. Amino acids: CASNPTYEVANEQFL.

On this clonotype: Relative to the germline gene, one junction end is altered; a read error may explain this. This chain joins TRBV20-1 and TRBJ1-1; TRBD1 is a possible D gene (6 bases). CDR1 is DFQATT, CDR2 SNEGSKA, per germline (reference sequence). CDR3 size: 15 residues. The CDR3 coding sequence is TGCAGTGCTAGCCCGCGAGGGGTGGGGGACACTGAAGTTTTCTTT. The encoded protein is CSASPRGVGDTEVFF.

With regard to this clonotype: Relative to the germline gene, one junction end is altered; a read error may explain this. The chain has TRBV11-1 and TRBJ2-2; D possibly matches TRBD1 or TRBD2 (5 bases each). Germline values: CDR1 SGHAT, CDR2 FQDESV (reference sequence). This CDR3 contains 14 residues. In DNA, the CDR3 is TGTACCAGCAGCTATACTAGTAGCACAGGAGAGCTGTTTTTT. Translating it yields CTSSYTSSTGELFF.

About this clonotype: Mismatch with germline at one junction end may stem from a read error. This chain's CDR3 is CATRDSGTSGGQETQYF. In DNA form, the CDR3 reads TGTGCCACCAGAGATTCGGGGACTAGCGGGGGGCAAGAGACCCAGTACTTC. This rearrangement joins TRBV24-1 to TRBJ2-5; 15 bases fit TRBD2. CDR1 and CDR2 from the germline V gene are KGHDR and SFDVKD. This CDR3 comprises 17 residues.

Points on this clonotype: At one of its ends the junction is not consistent with the germline gene, which may arise from a read error. The CDR3 DNA is TGTGCAAGCATCCAAGAAAGGGGATCCTACGAGCAGTACTTC. This translates into CASIQERGSYEQYF. The chain is built from TRBV4-2 and TRBJ2-7; TRBD1 might be the D (5 bases). This CDR3 is 14 amino acids long. Germline CDR1 reads LGHNA; CDR2 reads YNFKEQ.

With regard to this clonotype: The junction departs from the called germline gene at one end, perhaps through a read error. The V call is TRBV6-6, the J call TRBJ1-3; tentative D call: TRBD1 (6 bases). The V gene's germline CDR1 is MNHNY and CDR2 SVGAGI (reference sequence). The CDR3 is 14 amino acids. The CDR3 nucleotides are TGTACCAGCAGACAGGAAGACTCTGGAAACACTATATATTTT. It encodes CTSRQEDSGNTIYF.

Remarks on this clonotype: Germline and junction disagree at one end, which may indicate a read error. This rearrangement joins TRBV6-4 to TRBJ2-1; 7 positions agree with TRBD2. This CDR3 is 14 amino acids long. CDR1 MRHNA and CDR2 SNTAGT come from the germline V gene. The chain's CDR3 is CVSSDSGTNNEQFF. The CDR3 DNA is TGTGTCAGCAGTGACTCCGGGACTAACAATGAGCAGTTCTTC.

A word on this clonotype: A read error is likely, as this CDR3 ends without the conserved phenylalanine or tryptophan. The CDR3 DNA is TGTGCTAGCAGTTTCGGAGATACTAATGAAAAACTGTTTTGT. Translated: CASSFGDTNEKLFC. This chain connects TRBV28 to TRBJ1-4; D not certain. Germline V CDR1 and CDR2: MDHEN, SYDVKM. The CDR3 is made up of 14 amino acids.

The V gene is TRBV29-1, the J gene TRBJ2-3; the D gene is possibly TRBD2 (6 bases). Germline V gene lookup returns CDR1 SQVTM and CDR2 ANQGSEA. The CDR3 sequence is 13 residues long. CDR3 DNA: TGCAAGGTCGGAGAGCGGGTTGCAGATACTCAATATTTT. Its protein product is CKVGERVADTQYF.

Concerning this clonotype itself: Without the conserved terminal phenylalanine or tryptophan, this CDR3 likely stems from a read error. The genes are TRBV29-1 and TRBJ2-5; TRBD2 matches at 9 bases. This CDR3 has 14 amino acids. With V trimmed by 8 bases and J by 7 bases, 14 bases remained unmatched. Looked up from germline, CDR1 is SQVTM and CDR2 is ANQGSEA. CDR3 nucleotides: TGCAGCTGGGCTCGGACTAGCGCTGGGGGGACCCAGTACGTC. This encodes CSWARTSAGGTQYV.

This clonotype has at least ten counts. This chain links TRBV6-2 or TRBV6-3 with TRBJ2-3, with TRBD2 matching 11 bases. V was clipped by 2 bases and J by 4 bases; unmatched bases: 2. Per germline, CDR1 MNHEY and CDR2 SVGEGT. The CDR3 runs to 15 residues. The CDR3 sequence: CASSYTSGSSDTQYF. The CDR3 bases are TGTGCCAGCAGTTACACTAGCGGGAGCTCAGATACGCAGTATTTT.